This T cell receptor beta chain stems from a study of identical twins. With no exceptions, donors were healthy Caucasians. This clonotype occurred a few times. As yet, its antigen is unknown. MiXCR, run by TCRdb on the 5' RACE reads, gives a single entry per CDR3 protein. The table shows a few hundred thousand distinct CDR3 sequences, with about 15% occurring only once. General observations from the study: Out-of-frame alpha sequences shared by twins showed excess low generation probability.

This CDR3 comprises 20 residues. The germline V gene has CDR1 MDHEN and CDR2 SYDVKM. V lost 4 bases to trimming and J lost 5 bases; unmatched junction nucleotides: 20. The same data also went into a second study, on yellow fever vaccine responses in identical twins.

V usage is TRBV28 and J usage is TRBJ2-5, with 12 bases that match TRBD1. This TCR was recovered from a woman younger than 35 in good health. What was sequenced was CD4+ T cells sorted from blood. The CDR3 region has the DNA TGTGCCAGCAGTTCCCCCTGGGCACCCGGGACAGGGGGCTCGCGTGAGACCCAGTACTTC. Residues: CASSSPWAPGTGGSRETQYF.